One sample yielded the 19 T cell receptor beta chains listed below, sequenced in a study of cytomegalovirus exposure and HLA in healthy donors. The PCR contained 60 Vbeta and 13 Jbeta primers. Libraries were prepared by immunoSEQ multiplex PCR; TCRdb keeps only in-frame clonotypes and omits some of them. The table has some 210,000 clones, approximately 80% seen once. Material: PBMCs. These receptors all stem from a woman aged 50 to 60 in good health and CMV-seropositive.

This clone has just a few counts. The chain links TRBV19 to TRBJ1-1, with a tentative D call TRBD1 (6 bases). V was shortened by 6 bases and J by 0 bases, with 11 bases between the two germline ends. Germline V gene sequence: CDR1 LNHDA, CDR2 SQIVND (reference sequence). This CDR3 region has 14 residues. CDR3 DNA: TGTGCCAGTAGGGCAGGACAGCTGAACACTGAAGCTTTCTTT. Protein sequence: CASRAGQLNTEAFF.

The V and J genes are TRBV19 and TRBJ1-5; 8 nucleotides align to TRBD1. The CDR3 is 16 amino acids. Germline V gives CDR1 LNHDA, CDR2 SQIVND (reference sequence). The trim removed 5 bases at V and 7 bases at J, leaving 13 bases unmatched. CDR3 sequence reads: CASSPTQRPGGQPQHF. CDR3 nucleotide sequence: TGTGCCAGTAGTCCAACACAGAGACCAGGGGGCCAGCCCCAGCATTTT. The full variable domain, completed using reference TRBV19 and TRBJ1-5, is DGGITQSPKYLFRKEGQNVTLSCEQNLNHDAMYWYRQDPGQGLRLIYYSQIVNDFQKGDIAEGYSVSREKKESFPLTVTSAQKNPTAFYLCASSPTQRPGGQPQHFGDGTRLSIL.

The rearrangement links TRBV9 to TRBJ2-4, with 9 positions matching TRBD1. J lost 5 bases, V lost 0 bases, and 3 bases had no gene match. Germline lookup yields CDR1 SGDLS and CDR2 YYNGEE. This CDR3 is built from 15 residues. The CDR3 DNA sequence: TGTGCCAGCAGCGTAGAGGGACAGGGCCAAAACATTCAGTACTTC. This encodes CASSVEGQGQNIQYF.

The chain recombines TRBV7-8 with TRBJ2-7; 9 bases map to TRBD1. The J segment lost 4 bases and the V segment lost 5 bases, leaving 9 bases of the junction unmatched. The CDR3 has 15 residues. Germline lookup yields CDR1 SGHVS and CDR2 FQNEAQ. CDR3 bases: TGTGCCAGCAGCCCTGGACAGGGGTGGGGATACGAGCAGTACTTC. It yields the protein CASSPGQGWGYEQYF.

CDR3 nucleotides: TGTGCCAGCTCACTTAACAGGGAATCCTACAATGAGCAGTTCTTC. It encodes CASSLNRESYNEQFF. The chain employs TRBV18 and TRBJ2-1; a weak D match, TRBD1 (6 bases). Deletions cut 4 bases from V and 1 base from J, with 11 bases between. CDR3 size: 15 residues. The germline gives CDR1 KGHSH, CDR2 LQKENI.

The CDR3 coding sequence is TGCGCCAGCAGCCAAGCATCGGCAGGAGGTGAAAAACTGTTTTTT. Residues: CASSQASAGGEKLFF. V is TRBV4-1 and J is TRBJ1-4, with D unclear. The length of the CDR3 is 15 residues. Germline V lookup: CDR1 MGHRA, CDR2 YSYEKL. V gave up 1 base and J gave up 7 bases, with 13 bases separating them.

CDR3 sequence (DNA): TGTGCCATCAGTGAGATCCCTAGCGGGGGGGCGGAAGGAGAGACCCAGTACTTC. As protein: CAISEIPSGGAEGETQYF. This chain uses TRBV10-3 with TRBJ2-5; 12 bases align to TRBD2. Germline V gene sequence: CDR1 ENHRY, CDR2 SYGVKD. Trimming at V came to 2 bases and at J to 4 bases, leaving 11 bases not matched to a gene. This CDR3 has 18 amino acids.

This clone was seen just once. This rearrangement joins TRBV27 to TRBJ1-5; D is perhaps TRBD1 (6 bases). Germline CDR1 and CDR2: MNHEY and SMNVEV (reference sequence). This CDR3 contains 17 residues. Trimming removed 5 bases from V and 0 bases from J, with 17 bases in between. The CDR3 here is CASSPGHLRNSNQPQHF. The CDR3 bases are TGTGCCAGCAGTCCGGGACACCTACGGAATAGCAATCAGCCCCAGCATTTT.

This clone was seen more than once but under ten times. The chain links TRBV5-1 to TRBJ1-4; D might be TRBD1 (5 bases). The CDR3 runs to 14 residues. V lost 5 bases to trimming and J lost 6 bases, with 14 bases between them. Per the germline V gene, CDR1 is SGHRS and CDR2 is YFSETQ. CDR3 DNA sequence: TGCGCCAGCAGGAATCAGGGCACGGATGAAAAACTGTTTTTT. As protein: CASRNQGTDEKLFF.

The gene calls are TRBV21-1 and TRBJ2-3; whether TRBD1, the table's D call, matches the DNA was not checked. TRBV21-1 is noted as a pseudogene. The CDR3 runs 15 residues. The CDR3 sequence is CASSKAYRGPDTQYF. CDR3 DNA: TGTGCCAGCAGCAAAGCGTACAGGGGTCCAGATACGCAGTATTTT.

This clone came up once. The chain employs TRBV5-4 and TRBJ2-5; D unresolved. The V gene lost 1 base and the J gene lost 4 bases, with 8 bases spanning the gap. Germline assignment: CDR1 SGHNT and CDR2 YYREEE (reference sequence). This CDR3 is built from 13 residues. DNA of the CDR3: TGTGCCAGCAGCTTGTCGGGTGTAGAGACCCAGTACTTC. Its protein product is CASSLSGVETQYF.

This chain's CDR3 is CASSIGSAAPYEQYF. CDR3 DNA: TGTGCCAGTAGTATAGGTTCAGCGGCGCCTTACGAGCAGTACTTC. The chain combines TRBV19 with TRBJ2-7; possibly TRBD2 for D (5 bases). CDR3 size: 15 residues. Germline V gene sequence: CDR1 LNHDA, CDR2 SQIVND (reference sequence). Between the trimmed V and J ends, which lost 1 base and 4 bases, there was a span of 14 bases.

This clone was detected a few times. V is TRBV30 and J is TRBJ1-4; D uncertain. CDR3 length: 11 residues. The V gene lost 6 bases and the J gene lost 4 bases, with 6 bases spanning the gap. From germline, CDR1 is GTSNPN and CDR2 SVGIG (reference sequence). The CDR3 loop reads CACSGNEKLFF. For the CDR3, the DNA is TGTGCCTGTTCCGGTAATGAAAAACTGTTTTTT.

The chain is built from TRBV7-3 and TRBJ2-1; D call uncertain. Trimming pared 0 bases from V and 2 bases from J, leaving 8 bases between. This CDR3 comprises 15 residues. Per germline, CDR1 SGHTA and CDR2 FQGTGA. This CDR3 is CASSLTQSTYNEQFF. The CDR3 nucleotides read TGTGCCAGCAGCTTAACCCAATCTACCTACAATGAGCAGTTCTTC.

The chain is built from TRBV12-5 and TRBJ2-1; 9 bases fit TRBD2. This CDR3 has 16 residues. Trimming removed 0 bases from V and 9 bases from J; junction bases left unmatched: 9. Germline V gene data show CDR1 as LGHNT and CDR2 as FRNRAP. CDR3: CASGLVLAGGHSEQFF. The CDR3 region has the DNA TGTGCTAGTGGTTTGGTACTCGCGGGGGGGCACAGTGAGCAGTTCTTC.

This chain uses TRBV6-5 with TRBJ2-2; no clear D gene. This CDR3 is 12 amino acids long. Germline loops: CDR1 MNHEY, CDR2 SVGAGI. Trimming cost V 4 bases and J 8 bases, with 8 bases left between them. CDR3 region: CASSFLQGELFF. The CDR3 DNA sequence: TGTGCCAGCAGTTTCCTGCAGGGGGAGCTGTTTTTT.

This clone appeared a single time. The chain combines TRBV9 with TRBJ2-5, with 8 bases that match TRBD2. Per the germline V gene, CDR1 is SGDLS and CDR2 is YYNGEE. The CDR3 is 15 residues long. V trimming: 4 bases; J trimming: 0 bases; junction bases outside the gene matches: 5. In nucleotides, the CDR3 is TGTGCCAGCAGCATTACTAGCGGTCACCAAGAGACCCAGTACTTC. Its protein product is CASSITSGHQETQYF.

V and J are TRBV5-1 and TRBJ2-2; D unresolved. Germline loops: CDR1 SGHRS, CDR2 YFSETQ. Trimming removed 0 bases at V and 1 base at J, with 10 bases between. The CDR3 is 16 amino acids. This CDR3 is CASSLGAGWNTGELFF. The CDR3 DNA is TGCGCCAGCAGCTTGGGGGCAGGATGGAACACCGGGGAGCTGTTTTTT.

The chain links TRBV7-2 to TRBJ2-5; D might be TRBD2 (5 bases). V was cut by 3 bases and J by 2 bases, with 7 bases left in between. CDR1 SGHTA and CDR2 FQGNSA come from the germline V gene. This CDR3 is built from 13 residues. The CDR3 bases are TGTGCCAGCAGCTTTCCGGGACAAGAGACCCAGTACTTC. As protein: CASSFPGQETQYF. The full variable domain, completed using reference TRBV7-2 and TRBJ2-5, is GAGVSQSPSNKVTEKGKDVELRCDPISGHTALYWYRQSLGQGLEFLIYFQGNSAPDKSGLPSDRFSAERTGGSVSTLTIQRTQQEDSAVYLCASSFPGQETQYFGPGTRLLVL.